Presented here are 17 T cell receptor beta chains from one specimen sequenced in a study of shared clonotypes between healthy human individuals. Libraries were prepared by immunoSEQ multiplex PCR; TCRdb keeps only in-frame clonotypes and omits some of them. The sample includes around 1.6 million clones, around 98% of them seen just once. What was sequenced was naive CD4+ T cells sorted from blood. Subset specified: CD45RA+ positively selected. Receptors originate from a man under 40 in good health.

CDR3 in amino acids: CASSLAVDSSNQPQHF. CDR3 nucleotides: TGTGCCAGCAGCTTAGCGGTAGACAGTAGCAATCAGCCCCAGCATTTT. J is TRBJ1-5 and V is TRBV7-8; D possibly corresponds to TRBD1 (5 bases). The CDR3 loop spans 16 amino acids. CDR1 SGHVS and CDR2 FQNEAQ come from the germline V gene. Trimming removed 0 bases at V and 0 bases at J, with 9 bases between.

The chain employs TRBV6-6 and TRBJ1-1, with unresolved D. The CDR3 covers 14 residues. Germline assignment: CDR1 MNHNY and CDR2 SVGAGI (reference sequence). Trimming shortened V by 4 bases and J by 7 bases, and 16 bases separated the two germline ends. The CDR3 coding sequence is TGTGCCAGCAGTTCCCTAGACGGATCCTATGAAGCTTTCTTT. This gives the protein CASSSLDGSYEAFF.

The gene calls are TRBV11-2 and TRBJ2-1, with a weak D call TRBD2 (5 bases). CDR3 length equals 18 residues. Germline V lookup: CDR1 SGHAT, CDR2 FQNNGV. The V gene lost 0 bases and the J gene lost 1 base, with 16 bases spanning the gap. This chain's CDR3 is CASSLDFGGPPSYNEQFF. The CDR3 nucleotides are TGTGCCAGCAGCTTAGATTTTGGCGGGCCCCCGTCCTACAATGAGCAGTTCTTC.

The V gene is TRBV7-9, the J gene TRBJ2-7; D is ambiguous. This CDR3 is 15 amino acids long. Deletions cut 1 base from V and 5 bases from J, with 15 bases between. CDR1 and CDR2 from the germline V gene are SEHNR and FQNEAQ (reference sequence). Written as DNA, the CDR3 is TGTGCCAGCAGCTTAGTAAACCCAAGGACGAACGAGCAGTACTTC. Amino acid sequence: CASSLVNPRTNEQYF.

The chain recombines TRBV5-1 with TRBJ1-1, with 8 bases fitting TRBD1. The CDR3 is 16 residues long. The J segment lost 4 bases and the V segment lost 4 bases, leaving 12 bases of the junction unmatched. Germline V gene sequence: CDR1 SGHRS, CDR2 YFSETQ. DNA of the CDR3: TGCGCCAGCAGCCTAGCAGGGGGCTTTAGCGGCACTGAAGCTTTCTTT. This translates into CASSLAGGFSGTEAFF.

The CDR3 DNA sequence: TGCGCCAGCAGCGGTCCGGGACAGGGCGTTAAGAGCACTGAAGCTTTCTTT. It encodes CASSGPGQGVKSTEAFF. V is TRBV10-2 and J is TRBJ1-1; 9 bases are shared with TRBD1. CDR1 and CDR2 (germline): WSHSY, SAAADI. The CDR3 runs 17 residues. V was pared by 6 bases and J by 4 bases, with 15 bases of the junction left unmatched.

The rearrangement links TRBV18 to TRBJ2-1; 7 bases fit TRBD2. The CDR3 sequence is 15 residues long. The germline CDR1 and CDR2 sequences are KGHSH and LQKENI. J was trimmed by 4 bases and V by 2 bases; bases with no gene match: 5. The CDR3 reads CASSPSSGPYNEQFF. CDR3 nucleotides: TGTGCCAGCTCACCAAGTAGCGGGCCGTACAATGAGCAGTTCTTC.

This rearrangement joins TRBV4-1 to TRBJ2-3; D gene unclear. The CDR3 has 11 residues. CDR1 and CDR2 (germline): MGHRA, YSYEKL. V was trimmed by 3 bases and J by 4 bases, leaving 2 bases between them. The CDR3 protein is CASSHSDTQYF. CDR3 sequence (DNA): TGCGCCAGCAGCCACTCAGATACGCAGTATTTT.

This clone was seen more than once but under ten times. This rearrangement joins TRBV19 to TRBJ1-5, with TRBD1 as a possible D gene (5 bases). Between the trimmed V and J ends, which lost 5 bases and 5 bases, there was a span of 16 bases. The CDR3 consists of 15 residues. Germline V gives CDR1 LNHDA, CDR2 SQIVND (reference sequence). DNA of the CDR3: TGTGCCAGTAGTCTCCGGCAGGGAGGGCATCAGCCCCAGCATTTT. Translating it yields CASSLRQGGHQPQHF. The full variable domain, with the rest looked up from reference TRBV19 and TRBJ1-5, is DGGITQSPKYLFRKEGQNVTLSCEQNLNHDAMYWYRQDPGQGLRLIYYSQIVNDFQKGDIAEGYSVSREKKESFPLTVTSAQKNPTAFYLCASSLRQGGHQPQHFGDGTRLSIL.

The CDR3 DNA sequence: TGTGCCAGCAGCTTGGGACCCTCAAGCGGGGAGACCCAGTACTTC. Protein: CASSLGPSSGETQYF. V usage is TRBV7-7 and J usage is TRBJ2-5; TRBD2 might be the D (6 bases). With 3 bases removed from V and 5 bases from J, the gap between germline ends came to 16 bases. Germline loops: CDR1 SSHAT, CDR2 FNYEAQ (reference sequence). This CDR3 has 15 residues.

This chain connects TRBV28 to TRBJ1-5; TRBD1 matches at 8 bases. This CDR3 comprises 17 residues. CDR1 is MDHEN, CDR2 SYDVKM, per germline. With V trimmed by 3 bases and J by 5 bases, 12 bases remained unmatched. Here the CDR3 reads CASSFHRGRGRDQPQHF. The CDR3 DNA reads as TGTGCCAGCAGTTTCCATAGGGGCAGGGGGCGGGATCAGCCCCAGCATTTT.

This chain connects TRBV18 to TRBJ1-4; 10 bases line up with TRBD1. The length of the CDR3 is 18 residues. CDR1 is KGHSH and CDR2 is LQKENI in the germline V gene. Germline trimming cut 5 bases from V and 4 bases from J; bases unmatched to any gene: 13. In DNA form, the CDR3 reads TGTGCCAGCTCAAAAACCGGGACAGGGGTGAATTATAATGAAAAACTGTTTTTT. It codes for CASSKTGTGVNYNEKLFF.

The CDR3 DNA reads as TGTGCCAGCAGTCCACCCATCGGACAGGGCAATCAGCCCCAGCATTTT. It specifies CASSPPIGQGNQPQHF. The chain combines TRBV28 with TRBJ1-5; 7 bases are a match to TRBD1. CDR1 and CDR2 from the germline V gene are MDHEN and SYDVKM. This CDR3 region has 16 residues. J lost 2 bases, V lost 5 bases, and 9 bases had no gene match.

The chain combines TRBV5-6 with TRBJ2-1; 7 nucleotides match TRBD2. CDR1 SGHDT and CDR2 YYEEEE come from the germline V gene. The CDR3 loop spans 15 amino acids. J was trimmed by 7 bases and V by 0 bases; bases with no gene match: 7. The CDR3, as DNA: TGTGCCAGCAGCTTGGTGGAGCGGGATACGAATGAGCAGTTCTTC. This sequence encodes CASSLVERDTNEQFF.

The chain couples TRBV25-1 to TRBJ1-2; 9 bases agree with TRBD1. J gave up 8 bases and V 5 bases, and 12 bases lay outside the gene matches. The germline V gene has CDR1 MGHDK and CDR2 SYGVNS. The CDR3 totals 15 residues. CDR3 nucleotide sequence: TGTGCCAGCAGTTCCCCGGGACAGGGAGGCGGAGGCTACACCTTC. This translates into CASSSPGQGGGGYTF.

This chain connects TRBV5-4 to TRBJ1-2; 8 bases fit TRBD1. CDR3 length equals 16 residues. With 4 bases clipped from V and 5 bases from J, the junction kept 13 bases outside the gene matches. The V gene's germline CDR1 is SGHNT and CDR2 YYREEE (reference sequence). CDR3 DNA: TGTGCCAGCAGCATAGACAGGGGAACAACCTCTTATGGCTACACCTTC. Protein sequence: CASSIDRGTTSYGYTF. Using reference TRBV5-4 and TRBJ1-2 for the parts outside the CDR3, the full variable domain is ETGVTQSPTHLIKTRGQQVTLRCSSQSGHNTVSWYQQALGQGPQFIFQYYREEENGRGNFPPRFSGLQFPNYSSELNVNALELDDSALYLCASSIDRGTTSYGYTFGSGTRLTVV.

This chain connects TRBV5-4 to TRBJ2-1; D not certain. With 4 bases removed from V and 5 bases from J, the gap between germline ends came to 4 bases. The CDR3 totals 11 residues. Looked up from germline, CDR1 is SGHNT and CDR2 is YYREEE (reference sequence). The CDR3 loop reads CASSQDNEQFF. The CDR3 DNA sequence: TGTGCCAGCAGCCAAGACAATGAGCAGTTCTTC.